The 25 T cell receptor beta chains in this list originate from one sample, sequenced in a study of cytomegalovirus exposure and HLA in healthy donors. The primer mix had 60 Vbeta and 13 Jbeta primers. TCRdb's copy holds only in-frame clones and misses some; the assay was immunoSEQ multiplex PCR. Altogether some 150,000 clones are present, about 76% being singletons, with the ten largest covering roughly 4%. The sample consisted of PBMCs. These receptors came from a man aged 18 to 29 in good health and CMV-seronegative.

The chain is built from TRBV16 and TRBJ2-1, with D unclear. The ends were cut back, 0 bases at V and 8 bases at J, with 5 bases in the middle. The CDR3 spans 12 residues. Germline V gene lookup returns CDR1 KGHSY and CDR2 FQNENV. The CDR3 DNA sequence: TGTGCCAGCAGCCAATCGCAGGATGAGCAGTTCTTC. This gives the protein CASSQSQDEQFF.

The V call is TRBV5-5, the J call TRBJ1-2; TRBD1 matches at 10 bases. This CDR3 contains 14 residues. Trimming took 0 bases from V and 7 from J; bases not matched to a gene: 3. Germline loops: CDR1 SGHKS, CDR2 YYEKEE (reference sequence). CDR3 region: CASSLGQGALGYTF. The CDR3 DNA is TGTGCCAGCAGCTTGGGACAGGGGGCGCTTGGCTACACCTTC.

Only one count was recorded for this clone. The chain combines TRBV6-1 with TRBJ2-1, with TRBD2 identical over 9 bases. Per germline, CDR1 MNHNS and CDR2 SASEGT. The length of the CDR3 is 16 residues. V was pared by 4 bases and J by 2 bases, with 6 bases of the junction left unmatched. The CDR3 sequence: CASSVGSGGTYNEQFF. In DNA form, the CDR3 reads TGTGCCAGCAGTGTCGGTAGCGGGGGCACCTACAATGAGCAGTTCTTC.

The chain is built from TRBV6-5 and TRBJ2-5; 7 nucleotides match TRBD1. The CDR3 is 15 amino acids. Trimming removed 6 bases from V and 9 bases from J; junction bases left unmatched: 16. CDR1 is MNHEY, CDR2 SVGAGI, per germline. The CDR3 sequence: CASRGDRTPRLAQYF. The CDR3 DNA reads TGTGCCAGCAGAGGGGACAGAACTCCTCGATTGGCCCAGTACTTC.

In its sample, this clone was seen a few times. The chain recombines TRBV5-4 with TRBJ2-5; TRBD2 aligns across 7 bases. Looked up from germline, CDR1 is SGHNT and CDR2 is YYREEE (reference sequence). J lost 1 base, V lost 4 bases, and 4 bases had no gene match. The CDR3 loop spans 14 amino acids. The chain's CDR3 is CASSLWGGQETQYF. The CDR3 DNA sequence: TGTGCCAGCAGCCTTTGGGGGGGCCAAGAGACCCAGTACTTC.

The chain carries TRBV6-6 and TRBJ1-3, with 8 nucleotides matching TRBD1. J gave up 0 bases and V 7 bases, and 5 bases lay outside the gene matches. The germline V gene has CDR1 MNHNY and CDR2 SVGAGI (reference sequence). The length of the CDR3 is 15 residues. This chain's CDR3 is CASTYRGDSGNTIYF. The CDR3 bases are TGTGCCAGCACCTACAGGGGGGACTCTGGAAACACCATATATTTT.

This chain uses TRBV2 with TRBJ1-5; no clear D gene. The CDR3 covers 15 residues. The V end lost 5 bases, the J end lost 4 bases, and 15 bases lay between the germline ends. Per the germline V gene, CDR1 is SNHLY and CDR2 is FYNNEI. This CDR3 reads CASSYEMATNQPQHF. The CDR3 DNA reads as TGTGCCAGCAGTTACGAAATGGCCACGAATCAGCCCCAGCATTTT.

V and J are TRBV6-5 and TRBJ1-4; TRBD1 might be the D (5 bases). The CDR3 consists of 13 residues. The germline V gene encodes CDR1 MNHEY and CDR2 SVGAGI. Trimming removed 7 bases from V and 10 bases from J, with 16 bases in between. CDR3 in amino acids: CASTNLWDLKLFF. The DNA of the CDR3 is TGTGCCAGCACCAACCTATGGGACTTAAAACTGTTTTTT.

The chain links TRBV18 to TRBJ2-5, with TRBD1 matching over 8 bases. The CDR3 length is 15 residues. Germline CDR1 reads KGHSH; CDR2 reads LQKENI. V lost 3 bases and J lost 5; bases outside the gene matches: 8. The CDR3 sequence is CASSPGQGPVETQYF. As DNA, the CDR3 is TGTGCCAGCTCACCCGGACAGGGACCGGTTGAGACCCAGTACTTC.

The gene calls are TRBV5-1 and TRBJ1-2, with 9 bases that match TRBD1. This CDR3 spans 17 amino acids. Germline-derived CDR1 and CDR2 are SGHRS and YFSETQ. With 3 bases clipped from V and 6 bases from J, the junction kept 15 bases outside the gene matches. CDR3 sequence reads: CASSSEIPGQGSNGYTF. The CDR3 region has the DNA TGCGCCAGCAGCTCCGAAATACCTGGACAGGGGAGCAATGGCTACACCTTC.

This clone was seen only a few times. The rearrangement uses TRBV5-1 and TRBJ2-3; maybe TRBD2 (5 bases). The CDR3 sequence is 13 residues long. The ends were cut back, 3 bases at V and 4 bases at J, with 9 bases in the middle. Germline CDR1 reads SGHRS; CDR2 reads YFSETQ. CDR3 sequence (DNA): TGCGCCAGCAGCTGGGCTAGCTCAGATACGCAGTATTTT. This gives the protein CASSWASSDTQYF. The whole variable domain, filled in from reference TRBV5-1 and TRBJ2-3, reads KAGVTQTPRYLIKTRGQQVTLSCSPISGHRSVSWYQQTPGQGLQFLFEYFSETQRNKGNFPGRFSGRQFSNSRSEMNVSTLELGDSALYLCASSWASSDTQYFGPGTRLTVL.

The chain has TRBV28 and TRBJ1-5, with 8 bases matching TRBD1. Trimming removed 8 bases from V and 6 bases from J; junction bases left unmatched: 12. The CDR3 has 15 amino acids. Germline V lookup: CDR1 MDHEN, CDR2 SYDVKM. The CDR3 region is CASSQGAATGQPQHF. For the CDR3, the DNA is TGTGCCAGCTCTCAGGGGGCTGCAACGGGTCAGCCCCAGCATTTT.

The chain joins TRBV5-1 to TRBJ1-5; the match to TRBD1 covers 10 bases. The CDR3 runs 14 residues. Germline CDR1 is SGHRS and CDR2 is YFSETQ. V lost 5 bases, J lost 6 bases, and 5 bases stayed unmatched. CDR3 sequence: CASSWTGGGQPQHF. CDR3 in DNA: TGCGCCAGCAGTTGGACAGGGGGGGGTCAGCCCCAGCATTTT. Together with reference TRBV5-1 and TRBJ1-5, the CDR3 gives the full variable domain: KAGVTQTPRYLIKTRGQQVTLSCSPISGHRSVSWYQQTPGQGLQFLFEYFSETQRNKGNFPGRFSGRQFSNSRSEMNVSTLELGDSALYLCASSWTGGGQPQHFGDGTRLSIL.

This rearrangement joins TRBV6-6 to TRBJ2-1; 11 bases fit TRBD1. This CDR3 spans 15 amino acids. Germline values: CDR1 MNHNY, CDR2 SVGAGI (reference sequence). J lost 3 bases, V lost 5 bases, and 3 bases had no gene match. The CDR3, as DNA: TGTGCCAGCAGTAGGGACAGGGGGGGCTACAATGAGCAGTTCTTC. The encoded protein is CASSRDRGGYNEQFF.

The rearrangement joins TRBV2 to TRBJ2-1; no reliable D call. Per germline, CDR1 SNHLY and CDR2 FYNNEI. The CDR3 has 17 residues. The V end was cut by 1 base, the J end by 0 bases, with 13 bases between. The CDR3 protein is CASSEEQHRTSYNEQFF. The CDR3 DNA reads TGTGCCAGCAGTGAAGAACAGCACAGAACCTCCTACAATGAGCAGTTCTTC.

This clone occurred a few times. The rearrangement uses TRBV5-6 and TRBJ1-1; possible D gene TRBD1, 5 bases. The CDR3 loop spans 14 amino acids. The ends were cut back, 1 base at V and 1 base at J, with 8 bases in the middle. The germline gives CDR1 SGHDT, CDR2 YYEEEE. CDR3 sequence (DNA): TGTGCCAGCAGCTTGCGACAGAAGAACACTGAAGCTTTCTTT. Translating gives CASSLRQKNTEAFF.

CDR3 nucleotides: TGTGCCAGTAGTATGAGCGTTAATTCACCCCTCCACTTT. Amino acid sequence: CASSMSVNSPLHF. This rearrangement joins TRBV19 to TRBJ1-6; D is ambiguous. Germline V gene data show CDR1 as LNHDA and CDR2 as SQIVND (reference sequence). The CDR3 has 13 amino acids. Trimming took 3 bases from V and 6 from J, leaving 6 bases between them.

The chain has TRBV4-1 and TRBJ1-6, with no clear D. Germline-derived CDR1 and CDR2 are MGHRA and YSYEKL. CDR3 length: 16 amino acids. V was pared by 0 bases and J by 6 bases, with 12 bases between. CDR3 bases: TGCGCCAGCAGCCAAGATCTTACGGGGATTAATTCACCCCTCCACTTT. Amino acid sequence: CASSQDLTGINSPLHF.

This clone came up a few times. The DNA of the CDR3 is TGCGCCAGCAGCCAAGATCGCGGCGGCCGATCCTACAATGAGCAGTTCTTC. It codes for CASSQDRGGRSYNEQFF. The chain combines TRBV4-1 with TRBJ2-1; unclear D gene. The CDR3 covers 17 residues. V dropped 0 bases and J dropped 1 base, with 13 bases sitting between them. Germline V lookup: CDR1 MGHRA, CDR2 YSYEKL.

J is TRBJ2-2 and V is TRBV2, with 7 bases fitting TRBD1. Germline V gene lookup returns CDR1 SNHLY and CDR2 FYNNEI. Trimming cost V 6 bases and J 4 bases; bases outside gene matches: 2. This CDR3 contains 13 residues. CDR3 amino acids: CASRTGSTGELFF. The DNA for the CDR3 is TGTGCCAGCAGGACAGGGAGCACCGGGGAGCTGTTTTTT. Full variable domain (outside the CDR3, taken from reference TRBV2 and TRBJ2-2): EPEVTQTPSHQVTQMGQEVILRCVPISNHLYFYWYRQILGQKVEFLVSFYNNEISEKSEIFDDQFSVERPDGSNFTLKIRSTKLEDSAMYFCASRTGSTGELFFGEGSRLTVL.

The V call is TRBV5-1, the J call TRBJ1-2; 9 bases align to TRBD1. CDR1 and CDR2 from the germline V gene are SGHRS and YFSETQ. J lost 8 bases, V lost 4 bases, and 6 bases had no gene match. The CDR3 spans 13 residues. The CDR3, as DNA: TGCGCCAGCAGCCAACAGGGGGCGCGAGGCTACACCTTC. As protein: CASSQQGARGYTF.

This chain uses TRBV18 with TRBJ1-4; D gene uncertain. CDR1 and CDR2 (germline): KGHSH, LQKENI. The CDR3 is 15 residues long. With 3 bases removed from V and 0 bases from J, the gap between germline ends came to 8 bases. In nucleotides, the CDR3 is TGTGCCAGCTCACCGAACTCTGCAACTAATGAAAAACTGTTTTTT. Protein: CASSPNSATNEKLFF. Filled out from reference TRBV18 and TRBJ1-4, the complete variable domain reads NAGVMQNPRHLVRRRGQEARLRCSPMKGHSHVYWYRQLPEEGLKFMVYLQKENIIDESGMPKERFSAEFPKEGPSILRIQQVVRGDSAAYFCASSPNSATNEKLFFGSGTQLSVL.

The chain is built from TRBV5-1 and TRBJ1-5; D possibly corresponds to TRBD1 (5 bases). The CDR3 consists of 14 residues. The germline V and J ends were trimmed by 0 bases and 8 bases, with 12 bases remaining between them. Germline V gene data show CDR1 as SGHRS and CDR2 as YFSETQ. CDR3 sequence (DNA): TGCGCCAGCAGCTTGGACGGGGGTAACGAGCCCCAGCATTTT. It specifies CASSLDGGNEPQHF.

This rearrangement joins TRBV27 to TRBJ2-5; the match to TRBD2 covers 9 bases. The J call may be faulty, since TRBJ2-7 better matches the DNA end. This CDR3 is 13 amino acids long. Germline V gene data show CDR1 as MNHEY and CDR2 as SMNVEV (reference sequence). The CDR3 is CASSFSGSYEQYF. The CDR3 coding sequence is TGTGCCAGCAGTTTTAGCGGGAGCTACGAGCAGTACTTC.

The gene calls are TRBV6-1 and TRBJ2-1; the match to TRBD2 covers 10 bases. CDR3 size: 19 residues. Losses at the gene ends were 1 base for V and 0 bases for J; bases not matched to a gene: 9. CDR1 and CDR2 (germline): MNHNS, SASEGT. The CDR3 DNA is TGTGCCAGCAGTGAAGGGTGGCGGACTAGCGGAAGCTCCTACAATGAGCAGTTCTTC. It encodes CASSEGWRTSGSSYNEQFF.